This record looks at one T cell receptor (beta chain) sequence and its context. Relative to the germline gene, one junction end is altered; a read error may explain this. Other DNA sequences in the same sample also yield this CDR3. The germline gives CDR1 GTSNPN, CDR2 SVGIG (reference sequence). The CDR3 loop spans 14 amino acids. The data stem from a study of shared clonotypes between healthy human individuals. Each cell subset's genomic DNA was divided evenly among several immunoSEQ plates. How the authors handled the data: ImmunoSEQ only sent back junction sequences with no quality scores, so filtering was done differently. The table came from immunoSEQ multiplex PCR; TCRdb's copy has only in-frame clones and leaves some out. The DNA gave D and trimming, while V, J and clone size come from that table. The profile shows about 500,000 clones, more than 70% of them singletons.

The receptor was isolated from a woman aged 40 to 50 in good health. Some clones in this sample may be carry-over from other donors' samples. The chain is built from TRBV30 and TRBJ1-1; a weak D match, TRBD1 (5 bases). The source material was PBMCs. DNA of the CDR3: TGTGCCTGGACAGTCACGATGGGGCGGCTTGAAGCCTTCTTT. It encodes CAWTVTMGRLEAFF.